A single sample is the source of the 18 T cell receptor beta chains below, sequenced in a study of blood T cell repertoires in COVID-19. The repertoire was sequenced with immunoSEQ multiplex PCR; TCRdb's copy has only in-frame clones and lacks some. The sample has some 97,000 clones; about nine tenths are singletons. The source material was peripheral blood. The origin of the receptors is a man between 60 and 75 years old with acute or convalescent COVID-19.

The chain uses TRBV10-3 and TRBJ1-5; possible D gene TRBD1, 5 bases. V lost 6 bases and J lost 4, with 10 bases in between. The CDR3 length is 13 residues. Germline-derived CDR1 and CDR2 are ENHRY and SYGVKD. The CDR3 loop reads CAISQGENQPQHF. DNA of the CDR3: TGTGCCATCAGCCAGGGCGAAAATCAGCCCCAGCATTTT.

The CDR3 is CASSDGGGDEQFF. The DNA for the CDR3 is TGTGCCAGCAGTGACGGGGGGGGCGATGAGCAGTTCTTC. This chain connects TRBV2 to TRBJ2-1; 8 bases fit TRBD2. This CDR3 comprises 13 residues. The trim removed 3 bases at V and 8 bases at J, leaving 3 bases unmatched. Germline lookup yields CDR1 SNHLY and CDR2 FYNNEI.

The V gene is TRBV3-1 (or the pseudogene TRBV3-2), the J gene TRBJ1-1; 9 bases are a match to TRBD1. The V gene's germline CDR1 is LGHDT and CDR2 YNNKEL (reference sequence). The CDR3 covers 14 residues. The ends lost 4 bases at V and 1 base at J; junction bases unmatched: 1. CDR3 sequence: CASSLDRGNTEAFF. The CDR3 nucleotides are TGTGCCAGCAGCCTGGACAGGGGGAACACTGAAGCTTTCTTT.

In DNA form, the CDR3 reads TGCGCCAGCAGCTTGGGGACAGATAACTATGGCTACACCTTC. Translated, it gives CASSLGTDNYGYTF. The chain uses TRBV5-1 and TRBJ1-2; possibly TRBD1 for D (6 bases). V was trimmed by 0 bases and J by 1 base, leaving 7 bases between them. This CDR3 region has 14 residues. Looked up from germline, CDR1 is SGHRS and CDR2 is YFSETQ. Full variable domain (missing parts from reference TRBV5-1 and TRBJ1-2): KAGVTQTPRYLIKTRGQQVTLSCSPISGHRSVSWYQQTPGQGLQFLFEYFSETQRNKGNFPGRFSGRQFSNSRSEMNVSTLELGDSALYLCASSLGTDNYGYTFGSGTRLTVV.

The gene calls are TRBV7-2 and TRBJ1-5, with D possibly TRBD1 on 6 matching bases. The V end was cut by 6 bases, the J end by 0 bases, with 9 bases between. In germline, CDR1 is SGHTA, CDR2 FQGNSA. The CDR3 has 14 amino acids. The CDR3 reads CASRADSSNQPQHF. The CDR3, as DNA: TGTGCCAGCAGGGCGGACAGTAGCAATCAGCCCCAGCATTTT.

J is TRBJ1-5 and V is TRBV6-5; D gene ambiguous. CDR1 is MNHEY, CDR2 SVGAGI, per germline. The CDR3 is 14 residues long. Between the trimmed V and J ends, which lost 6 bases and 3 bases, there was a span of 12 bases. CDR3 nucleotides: TGTGCCAGCAGATTACCGGGAAACAATCAGCCCCAGCATTTT. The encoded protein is CASRLPGNNQPQHF.

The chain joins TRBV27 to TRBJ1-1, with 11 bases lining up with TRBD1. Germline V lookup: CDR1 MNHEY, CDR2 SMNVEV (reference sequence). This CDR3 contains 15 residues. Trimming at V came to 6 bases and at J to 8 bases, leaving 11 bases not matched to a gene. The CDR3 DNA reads TGTGCCAGCAGCCTAAGGGGACAGGGGGTTTTGGAAGCTTTCTTT. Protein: CASSLRGQGVLEAFF.

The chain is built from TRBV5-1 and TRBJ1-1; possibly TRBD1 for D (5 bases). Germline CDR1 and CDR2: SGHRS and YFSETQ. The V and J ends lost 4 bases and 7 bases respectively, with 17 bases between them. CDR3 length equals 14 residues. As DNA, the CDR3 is TGCGCCAGCAGCCTTGATGGGGGGGAAGTTGAAGCTTTCTTT. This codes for CASSLDGGEVEAFF.

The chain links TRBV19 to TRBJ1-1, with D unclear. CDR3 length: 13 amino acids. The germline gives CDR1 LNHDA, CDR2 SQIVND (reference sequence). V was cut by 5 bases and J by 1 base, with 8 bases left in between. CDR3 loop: CASSAQENTEAFF. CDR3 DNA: TGTGCCAGTAGTGCCCAGGAGAACACTGAAGCTTTCTTT. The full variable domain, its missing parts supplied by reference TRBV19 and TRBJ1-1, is DGGITQSPKYLFRKEGQNVTLSCEQNLNHDAMYWYRQDPGQGLRLIYYSQIVNDFQKGDIAEGYSVSREKKESFPLTVTSAQKNPTAFYLCASSAQENTEAFFGQGTRLTVV.

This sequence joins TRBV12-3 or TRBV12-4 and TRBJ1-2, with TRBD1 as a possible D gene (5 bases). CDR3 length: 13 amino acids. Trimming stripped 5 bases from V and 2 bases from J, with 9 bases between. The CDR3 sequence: CASSRWTNYGYTF. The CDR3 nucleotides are TGTGCCAGCAGTAGGTGGACAAACTATGGCTACACCTTC.

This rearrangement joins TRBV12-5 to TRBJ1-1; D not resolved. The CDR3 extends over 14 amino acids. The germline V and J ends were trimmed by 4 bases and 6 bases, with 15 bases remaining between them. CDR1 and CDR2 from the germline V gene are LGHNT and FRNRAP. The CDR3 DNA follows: TGTGCTAGTGGTTATGCCTCCTCGGTCCCTGAAGCTTTCTTT. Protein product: CASGYASSVPEAFF.

The CDR3 spells CSASVGANNNYGYTF. CDR3 DNA sequence: TGCAGTGCTAGTGTAGGGGCAAACAATAACTATGGCTACACCTTC. The chain employs TRBV20-1 and TRBJ1-2, with D maybe TRBD1 (5 bases). This CDR3 has 15 amino acids. V shed 3 bases and J shed 1 base, with 15 bases lying between them. Germline V gene sequence: CDR1 DFQATT, CDR2 SNEGSKA (reference sequence).

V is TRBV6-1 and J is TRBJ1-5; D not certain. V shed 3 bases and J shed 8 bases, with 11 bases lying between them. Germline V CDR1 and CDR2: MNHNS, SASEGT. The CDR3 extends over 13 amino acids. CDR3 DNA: TGTGCCAGCAGTGATGCTAACCTGGAGCCCCAGCATTTT. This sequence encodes CASSDANLEPQHF.

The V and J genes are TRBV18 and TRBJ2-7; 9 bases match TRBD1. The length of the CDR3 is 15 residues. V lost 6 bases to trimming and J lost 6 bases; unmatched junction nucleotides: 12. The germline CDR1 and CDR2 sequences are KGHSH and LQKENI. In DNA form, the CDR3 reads TGTGCCAGCTCTCCTGGACAGGGGTTTTTCCGCGAGCAGTACTTC. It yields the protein CASSPGQGFFREQYF.

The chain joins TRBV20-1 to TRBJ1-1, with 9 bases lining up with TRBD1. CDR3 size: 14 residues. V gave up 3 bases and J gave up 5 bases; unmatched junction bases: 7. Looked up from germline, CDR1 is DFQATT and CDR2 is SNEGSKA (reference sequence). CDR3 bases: TGCAGTGCTAGTGGACAGGGGATCGGTACTGAAGCTTTCTTT. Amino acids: CSASGQGIGTEAFF.

The CDR3 spells CASSLEGRSYGYTF. The CDR3 DNA sequence: TGTGCCAGCAGCTTGGAGGGACGGAGCTATGGCTACACCTTC. The chain joins TRBV7-8 to TRBJ1-2; D possibly corresponds to TRBD1 (5 bases). This CDR3 is 14 amino acids long. Germline CDR1 and CDR2: SGHVS and FQNEAQ. V was clipped by 3 bases and J by 4 bases, with 12 bases between them.

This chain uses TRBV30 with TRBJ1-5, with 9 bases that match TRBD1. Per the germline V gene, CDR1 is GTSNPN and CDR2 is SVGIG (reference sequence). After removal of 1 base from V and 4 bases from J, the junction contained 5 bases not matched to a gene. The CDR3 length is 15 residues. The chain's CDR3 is CAWSGGQGLNQPQHF. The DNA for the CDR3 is TGTGCCTGGAGTGGGGGACAGGGTCTTAATCAGCCCCAGCATTTT.

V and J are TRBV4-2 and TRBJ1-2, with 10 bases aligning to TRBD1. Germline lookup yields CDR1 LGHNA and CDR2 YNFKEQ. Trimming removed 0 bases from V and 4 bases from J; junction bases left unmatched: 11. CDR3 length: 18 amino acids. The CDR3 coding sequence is TGTGCCAGCAGCCAAGATATCCGACAGGGGGCAGGGGGCTATGGCTACACCTTC. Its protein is CASSQDIRQGAGGYGYTF.